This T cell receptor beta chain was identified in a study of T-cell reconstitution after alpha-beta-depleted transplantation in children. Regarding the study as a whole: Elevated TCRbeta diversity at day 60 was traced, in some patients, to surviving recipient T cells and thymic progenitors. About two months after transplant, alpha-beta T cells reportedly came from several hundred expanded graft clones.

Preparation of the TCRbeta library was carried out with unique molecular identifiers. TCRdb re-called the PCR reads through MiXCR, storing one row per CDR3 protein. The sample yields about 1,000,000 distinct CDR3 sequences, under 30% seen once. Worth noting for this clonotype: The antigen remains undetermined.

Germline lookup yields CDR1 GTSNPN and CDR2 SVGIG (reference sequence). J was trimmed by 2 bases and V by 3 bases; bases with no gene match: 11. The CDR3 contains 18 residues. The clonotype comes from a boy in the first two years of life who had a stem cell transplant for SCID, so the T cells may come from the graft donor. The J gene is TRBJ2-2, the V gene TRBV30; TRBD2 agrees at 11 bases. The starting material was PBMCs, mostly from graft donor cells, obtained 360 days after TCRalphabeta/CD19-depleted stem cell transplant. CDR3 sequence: CAWRGGTSGGLNTGELFF. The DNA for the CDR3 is TGTGCCTGGAGAGGTGGAACTAGCGGGGGCCTCAACACCGGGGAGCTGTTTTTT.